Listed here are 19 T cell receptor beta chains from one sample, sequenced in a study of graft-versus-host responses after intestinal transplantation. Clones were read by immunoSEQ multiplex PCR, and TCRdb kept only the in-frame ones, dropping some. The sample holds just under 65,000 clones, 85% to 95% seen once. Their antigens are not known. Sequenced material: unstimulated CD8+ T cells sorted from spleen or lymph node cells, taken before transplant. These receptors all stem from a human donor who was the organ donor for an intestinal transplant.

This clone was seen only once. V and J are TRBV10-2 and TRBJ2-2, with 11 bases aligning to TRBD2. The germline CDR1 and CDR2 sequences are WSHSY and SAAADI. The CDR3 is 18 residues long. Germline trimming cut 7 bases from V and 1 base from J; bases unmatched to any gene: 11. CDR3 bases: TGCGCCAGCACCCCAATCCTTAGCGGGAGGGAGAACACCGGGGAGCTGTTTTTT. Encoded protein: CASTPILSGRENTGELFF.

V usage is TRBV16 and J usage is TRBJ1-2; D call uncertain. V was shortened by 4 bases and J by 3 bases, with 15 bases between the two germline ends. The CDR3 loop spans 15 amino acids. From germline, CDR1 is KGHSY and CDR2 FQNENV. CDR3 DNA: TGTGCCAGCAGCCCCGGAGAGGTCTACTACTATGGCTACACCTTC. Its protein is CASSPGEVYYYGYTF.

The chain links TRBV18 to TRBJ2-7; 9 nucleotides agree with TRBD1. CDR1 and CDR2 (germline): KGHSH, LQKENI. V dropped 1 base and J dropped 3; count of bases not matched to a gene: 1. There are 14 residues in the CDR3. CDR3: CASSPQTGGYEQYF. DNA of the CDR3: TGTGCCAGCTCACCACAGACAGGGGGCTACGAGCAGTACTTC.

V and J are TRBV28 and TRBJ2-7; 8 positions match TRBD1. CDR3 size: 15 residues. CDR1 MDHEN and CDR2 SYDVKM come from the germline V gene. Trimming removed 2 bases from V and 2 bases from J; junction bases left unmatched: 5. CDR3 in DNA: TGTGCCAGCAGTTTAATCTGGACAGGGCCCTACGAGCAGTACTTC. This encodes CASSLIWTGPYEQYF.

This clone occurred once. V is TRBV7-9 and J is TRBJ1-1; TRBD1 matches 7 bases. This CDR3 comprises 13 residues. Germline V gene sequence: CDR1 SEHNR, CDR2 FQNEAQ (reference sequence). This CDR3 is CAQTGSDYTEAFF. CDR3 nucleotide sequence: TGTGCTCAGACAGGGTCGGACTACACTGAAGCTTTCTTT.

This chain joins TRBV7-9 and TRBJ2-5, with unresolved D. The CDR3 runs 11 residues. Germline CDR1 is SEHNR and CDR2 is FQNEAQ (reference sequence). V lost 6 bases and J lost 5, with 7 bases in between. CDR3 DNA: TGTGCCAGCAGGTCGAGGGAGACCCAGTACTTC. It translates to CASRSRETQYF.

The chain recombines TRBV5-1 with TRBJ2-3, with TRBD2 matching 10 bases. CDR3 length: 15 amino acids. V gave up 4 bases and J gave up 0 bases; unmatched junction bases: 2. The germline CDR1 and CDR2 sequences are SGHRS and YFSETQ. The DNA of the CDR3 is TGCGCCAGCAGCAGTAGCGGGAGGAGCACAGATACGCAGTATTTT. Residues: CASSSSGRSTDTQYF.

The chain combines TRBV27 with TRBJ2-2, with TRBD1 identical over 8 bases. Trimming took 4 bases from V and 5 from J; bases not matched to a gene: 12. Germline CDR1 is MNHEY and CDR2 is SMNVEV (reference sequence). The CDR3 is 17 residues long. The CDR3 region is CASSSSLQGVRTGELFF. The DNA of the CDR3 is TGTGCCAGCAGTTCTTCCCTACAGGGGGTGAGGACCGGGGAGCTGTTTTTT.

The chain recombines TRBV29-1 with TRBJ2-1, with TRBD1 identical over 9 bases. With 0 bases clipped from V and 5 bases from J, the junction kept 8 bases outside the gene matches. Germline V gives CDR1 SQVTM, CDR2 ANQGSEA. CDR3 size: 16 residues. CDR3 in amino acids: CSVEDQLGTGNNEQFF. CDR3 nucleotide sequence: TGCAGCGTTGAAGATCAGCTGGGGACAGGGAACAATGAGCAGTTCTTC.

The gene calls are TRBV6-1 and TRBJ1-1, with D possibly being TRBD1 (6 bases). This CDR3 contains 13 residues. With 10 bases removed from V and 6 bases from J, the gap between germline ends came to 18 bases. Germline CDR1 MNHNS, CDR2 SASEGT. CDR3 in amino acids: CATKGGGGSEAFF. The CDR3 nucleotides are TGTGCCACCAAGGGGGGAGGGGGTTCTGAAGCTTTCTTT.

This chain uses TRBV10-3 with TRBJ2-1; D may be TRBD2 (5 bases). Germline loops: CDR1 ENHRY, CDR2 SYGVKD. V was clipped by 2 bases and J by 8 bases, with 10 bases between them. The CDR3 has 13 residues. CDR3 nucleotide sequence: TGTGCCATCAGTGAGCGAGGGTGGGATGAGCAGTTCTTC. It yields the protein CAISERGWDEQFF.

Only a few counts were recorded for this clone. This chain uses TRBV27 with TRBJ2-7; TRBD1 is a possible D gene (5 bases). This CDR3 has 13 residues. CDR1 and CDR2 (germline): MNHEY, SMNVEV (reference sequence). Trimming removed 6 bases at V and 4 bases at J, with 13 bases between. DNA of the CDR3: TGTGCCAGCAGCCCTGACAGTTTTTACGAGCAGTACTTC. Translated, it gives CASSPDSFYEQYF.

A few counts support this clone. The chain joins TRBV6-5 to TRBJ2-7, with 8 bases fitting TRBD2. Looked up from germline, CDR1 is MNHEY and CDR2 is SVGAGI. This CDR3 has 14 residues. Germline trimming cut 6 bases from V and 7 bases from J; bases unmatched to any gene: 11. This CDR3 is CASSEGRGAGEQYF. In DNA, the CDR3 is TGTGCCAGCAGCGAAGGGCGGGGGGCAGGGGAGCAGTACTTC.

The CDR3 loop is CATSPSERYNEQFF. CDR3 DNA sequence: TGTGCCACCTCGCCCAGCGAACGCTACAATGAGCAGTTCTTC. The J gene is TRBJ2-1, the V gene TRBV15, with D hard to call. Per the germline V gene, CDR1 is LNHNV and CDR2 is YYDKDF (reference sequence). V lost 8 bases and J 3 bases, leaving 14 bases between the germline ends. There are 14 residues in the CDR3.

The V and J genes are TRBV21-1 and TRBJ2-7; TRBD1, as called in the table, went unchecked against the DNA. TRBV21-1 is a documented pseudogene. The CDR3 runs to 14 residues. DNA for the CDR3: TGTGCCAGCAGCACAAACAGGGGCTCCTACGAGCAGTACTTC. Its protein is CASSTNRGSYEQYF.

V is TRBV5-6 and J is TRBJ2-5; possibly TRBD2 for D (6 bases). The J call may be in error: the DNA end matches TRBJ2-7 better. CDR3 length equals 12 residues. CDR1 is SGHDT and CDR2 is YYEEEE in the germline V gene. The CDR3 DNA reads TGTGCCAGCAGCTCGGGCGGGAACGAGCAGTACTTC. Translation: CASSSGGNEQYF.

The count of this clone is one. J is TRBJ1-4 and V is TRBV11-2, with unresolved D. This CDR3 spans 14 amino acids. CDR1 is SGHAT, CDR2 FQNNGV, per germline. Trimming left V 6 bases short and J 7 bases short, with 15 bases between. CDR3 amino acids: CASSNFWAGEKLFF. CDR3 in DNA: TGTGCCAGCAGTAATTTCTGGGCGGGTGAAAAACTGTTTTTT.

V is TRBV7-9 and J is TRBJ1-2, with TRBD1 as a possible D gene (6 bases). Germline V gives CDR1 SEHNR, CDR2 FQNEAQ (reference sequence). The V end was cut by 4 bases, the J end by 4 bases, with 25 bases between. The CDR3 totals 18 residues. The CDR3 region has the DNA TGTGCCAGCAGCTCCCATAGGGGGGGCTACAGGGATCTCTATGGCTACACCTTC. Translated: CASSSHRGGYRDLYGYTF.

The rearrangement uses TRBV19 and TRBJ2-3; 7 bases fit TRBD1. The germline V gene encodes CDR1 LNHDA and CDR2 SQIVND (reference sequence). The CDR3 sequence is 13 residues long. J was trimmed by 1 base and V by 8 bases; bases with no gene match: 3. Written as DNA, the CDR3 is TGTGCCAGTGGCGGACAGGGCACAGATACGCAGTATTTT. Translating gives CASGGQGTDTQYF. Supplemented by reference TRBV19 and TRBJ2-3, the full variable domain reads DGGITQSPKYLFRKEGQNVTLSCEQNLNHDAMYWYRQDPGQGLRLIYYSQIVNDFQKGDIAEGYSVSREKKESFPLTVTSAQKNPTAFYLCASGGQGTDTQYFGPGTRLTVL.